This TCR beta chain was recorded in a study of a mutant IDH1 vaccine in newly diagnosed glioma. On the study more broadly: Week 47 marked visit V13, whereas week 35 marked visit V12.

Only in-frame clones appear in the TCRdb table, and some are missing; sequencing was by immunoSEQ multiplex PCR. The table lists some 40,000 clones, 60% to 85% of them singletons, with 8.9% in the top ten. Time point meaning: week 47, end of study. Each dose of the vaccine consisted of 300 ug of mutant IDH1 20-mer peptide, with topical imiquimod. Patients had eight vaccinations, in weeks 1, 3, 5, 7, 11, 15, 19 and 23. Each of the donors came in with new WHO grade 3 or 4 astrocytomas that were IDH1-mutant and ATRX-lost. Study outcomes and limitations: No link was apparently found between pseudoprogression and changes in top peripheral T cell clonotypes.

Trimming stripped 0 bases from V and 12 bases from J, with 12 bases between. The length of the CDR3 is 13 residues. From germline, CDR1 is LGHNA and CDR2 YSLEER. On this clone: What it recognizes is unknown.

The specimen was PBMCs, collected from a glioma patient whose treatment included an IDH1 peptide vaccine. This receptor was identified in a man aged 35-49 years with glioma. V is TRBV4-3 and J is TRBJ2-1; D perhaps matches TRBD1 (7 bases). This CDR3 is CASSQDRQGGQFF. As DNA, the CDR3 is TGCGCCAGCAGCCAAGATCGGCAGGGGGGGCAGTTCTTC.